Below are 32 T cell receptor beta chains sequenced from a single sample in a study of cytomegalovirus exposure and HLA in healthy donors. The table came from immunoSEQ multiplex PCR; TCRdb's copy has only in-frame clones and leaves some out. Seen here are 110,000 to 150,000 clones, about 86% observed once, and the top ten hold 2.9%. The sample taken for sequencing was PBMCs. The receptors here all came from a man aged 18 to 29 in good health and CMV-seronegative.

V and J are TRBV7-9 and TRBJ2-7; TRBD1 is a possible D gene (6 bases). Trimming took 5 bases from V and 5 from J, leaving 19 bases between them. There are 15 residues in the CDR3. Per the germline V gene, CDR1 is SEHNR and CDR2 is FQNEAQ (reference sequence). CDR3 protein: CASSPVDGGGDEQYF. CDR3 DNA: TGTGCCAGCAGCCCCGTCGATGGGGGCGGCGACGAGCAGTACTTC. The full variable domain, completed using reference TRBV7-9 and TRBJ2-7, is DTGVSQNPRHKITKRGQNVTFRCDPISEHNRLYWYRQTLGQGPEFLTYFQNEAQLEKSRLLSDRFSAERPKGSFSTLEIQRTEQGDSAMYLCASSPVDGGGDEQYFGPGTRLTVT.

The CDR3 sequence is CASSLSGGYNQPQHF. The CDR3 nucleotides read TGTGCCAGCAGCTTGTCAGGGGGATACAATCAGCCCCAGCATTTT. The chain carries TRBV7-9 and TRBJ1-5, with TRBD1 matching 7 bases. V gave up 3 bases and J gave up 3 bases; unmatched junction bases: 5. Looked up from germline, CDR1 is SEHNR and CDR2 is FQNEAQ (reference sequence). The CDR3 length is 15 residues.

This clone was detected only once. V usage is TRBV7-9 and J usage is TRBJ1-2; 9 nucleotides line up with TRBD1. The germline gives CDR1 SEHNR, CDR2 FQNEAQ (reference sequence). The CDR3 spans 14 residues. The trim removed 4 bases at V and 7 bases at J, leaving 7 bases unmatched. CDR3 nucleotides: TGTGCCAGCAGCTCCCGGGACAGGGACGGTGGCTACACCTTC. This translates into CASSSRDRDGGYTF.

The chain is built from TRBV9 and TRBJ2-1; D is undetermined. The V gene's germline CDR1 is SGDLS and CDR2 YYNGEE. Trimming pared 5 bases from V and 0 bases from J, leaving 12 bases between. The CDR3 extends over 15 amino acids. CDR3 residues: CASSALISSYNEQFF. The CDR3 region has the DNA TGTGCCAGCAGTGCCCTCATCAGCTCCTACAATGAGCAGTTCTTC.

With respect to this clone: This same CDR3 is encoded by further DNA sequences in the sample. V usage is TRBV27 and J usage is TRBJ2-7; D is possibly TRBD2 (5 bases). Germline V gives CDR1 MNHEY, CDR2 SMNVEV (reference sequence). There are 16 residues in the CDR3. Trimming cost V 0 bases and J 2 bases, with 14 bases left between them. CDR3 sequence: CASSLSAGAVPYEQYF. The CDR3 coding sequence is TGTGCCAGCAGTTTATCTGCAGGAGCGGTGCCCTACGAGCAGTACTTC.

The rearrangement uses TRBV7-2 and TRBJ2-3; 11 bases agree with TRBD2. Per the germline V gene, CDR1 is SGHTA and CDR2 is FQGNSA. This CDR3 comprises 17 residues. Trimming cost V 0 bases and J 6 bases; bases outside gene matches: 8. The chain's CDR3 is CASSLAKLAGATDTQYF. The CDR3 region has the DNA TGTGCCAGCAGCTTAGCAAAACTAGCGGGAGCGACGGATACGCAGTATTTT.

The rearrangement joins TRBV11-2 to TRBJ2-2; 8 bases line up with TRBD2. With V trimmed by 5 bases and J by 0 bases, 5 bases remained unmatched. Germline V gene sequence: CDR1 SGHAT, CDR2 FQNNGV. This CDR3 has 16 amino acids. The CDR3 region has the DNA TGTGCCAGCAGCCCAAGCGGGAGCCCGAACACCGGGGAGCTGTTTTTT. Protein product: CASSPSGSPNTGELFF.

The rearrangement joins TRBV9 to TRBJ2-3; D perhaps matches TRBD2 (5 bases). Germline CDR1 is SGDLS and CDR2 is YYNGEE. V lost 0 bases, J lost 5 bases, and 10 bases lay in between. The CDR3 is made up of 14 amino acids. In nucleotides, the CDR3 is TGTGCCAGCAGCGTAGTTCTCGCGGGAGATACGCAGTATTTT. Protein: CASSVVLAGDTQYF. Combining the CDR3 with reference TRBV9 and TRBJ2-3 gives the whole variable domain DSGVTQTPKHLITATGQRVTLRCSPRSGDLSVYWYQQSLDQGLQFLIQYYNGEERAKGNILERFSAQQFPDLHSELNLSSLELGDSALYFCASSVVLAGDTQYFGPGTRLTVL.

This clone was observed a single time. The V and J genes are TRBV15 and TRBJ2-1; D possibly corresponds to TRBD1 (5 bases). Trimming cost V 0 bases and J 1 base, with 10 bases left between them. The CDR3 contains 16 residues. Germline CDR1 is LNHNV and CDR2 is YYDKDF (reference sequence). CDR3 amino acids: CATSRDGAKSYNEQFF. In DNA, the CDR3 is TGTGCCACCAGCAGAGATGGGGCCAAGTCCTACAATGAGCAGTTCTTC. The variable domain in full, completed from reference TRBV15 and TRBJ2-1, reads DAMVIQNPRYQVTQFGKPVTLSCSQTLNHNVMYWYQQKSSQAPKLLFHYYDKDFNNEADTPDNFQSRRPNTSFCFLDIRSPGLGDTAMYLCATSRDGAKSYNEQFFGPGTRLTVL.

This CDR3 is CAISRDREGLFWDEQYF. DNA of the CDR3: TGTGCCATCAGCCGAGACCGGGAGGGGCTATTTTGGGACGAGCAGTACTTC. V is TRBV10-3 and J is TRBJ2-7, with 8 positions matching TRBD2. V dropped 6 bases and J dropped 5; count of bases not matched to a gene: 18. The CDR3 spans 17 residues. Germline V gene lookup returns CDR1 ENHRY and CDR2 SYGVKD.

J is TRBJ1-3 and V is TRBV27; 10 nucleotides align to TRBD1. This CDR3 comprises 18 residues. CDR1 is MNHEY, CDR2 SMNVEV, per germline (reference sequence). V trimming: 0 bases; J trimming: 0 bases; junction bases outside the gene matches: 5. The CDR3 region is CASSLSRQGASSGNTIYF. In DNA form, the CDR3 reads TGTGCCAGCAGTTTATCGCGACAGGGGGCTTCCTCTGGAAACACCATATATTTT.

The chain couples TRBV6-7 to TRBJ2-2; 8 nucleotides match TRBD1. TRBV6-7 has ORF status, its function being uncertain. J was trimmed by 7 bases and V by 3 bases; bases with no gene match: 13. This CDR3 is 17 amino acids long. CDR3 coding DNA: TGTGCCAGCAGTTATGATCCGGCAGGGGGCGCGGACGGGGAGCTGTTTTTT. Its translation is CASSYDPAGGADGELFF.

The CDR3 region has the DNA TGCGCCAGCAGCCCAAGGACAGGGTCTCAAGATACGCAGTATTTT. This sequence encodes CASSPRTGSQDTQYF. The rearrangement uses TRBV4-1 and TRBJ2-3, with 8 bases matching TRBD1. Germline V gene lookup returns CDR1 MGHRA and CDR2 YSYEKL. The CDR3 sequence is 15 residues long. Trimming took 4 bases from V and 5 from J; bases not matched to a gene: 8.

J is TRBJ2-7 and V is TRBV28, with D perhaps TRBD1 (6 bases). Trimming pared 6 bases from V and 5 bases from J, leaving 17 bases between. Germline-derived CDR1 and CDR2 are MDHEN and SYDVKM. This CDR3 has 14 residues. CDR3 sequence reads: CASSRSQGLNEQYF. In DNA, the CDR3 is TGTGCCAGCAGCCGCTCTCAGGGGCTCAACGAGCAGTACTTC.

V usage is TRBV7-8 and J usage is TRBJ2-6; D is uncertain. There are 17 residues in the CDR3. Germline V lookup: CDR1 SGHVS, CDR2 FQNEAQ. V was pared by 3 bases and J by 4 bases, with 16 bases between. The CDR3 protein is CASSFTFGLSGANVLTF. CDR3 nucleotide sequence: TGTGCCAGCAGCTTCACCTTTGGGCTGTCCGGGGCCAACGTCCTGACTTTC.

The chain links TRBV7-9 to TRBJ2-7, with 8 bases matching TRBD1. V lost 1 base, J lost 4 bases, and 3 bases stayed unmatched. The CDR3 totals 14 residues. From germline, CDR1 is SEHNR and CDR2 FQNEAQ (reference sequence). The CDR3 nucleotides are TGTGCCAGCAGCTTAGGGACAGGGTTGTACGAGCAGTACTTC. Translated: CASSLGTGLYEQYF.

This chain's CDR3 is CASSVQGVEAFF. The CDR3 region has the DNA TGTGCCAGCAGTGTACAGGGGGTCGAAGCTTTCTTT. This chain connects TRBV2 to TRBJ1-1; 8 nucleotides align to TRBD1. The junction had 3 bases not matched to a gene; V was cut back by 4 bases and J by 8 bases. The CDR3 totals 12 residues. Germline assignment: CDR1 SNHLY and CDR2 FYNNEI. Full variable domain (rest looked up from reference TRBV2 and TRBJ1-1): EPEVTQTPSHQVTQMGQEVILRCVPISNHLYFYWYRQILGQKVEFLVSFYNNEISEKSEIFDDQFSVERPDGSNFTLKIRSTKLEDSAMYFCASSVQGVEAFFGQGTRLTVV.

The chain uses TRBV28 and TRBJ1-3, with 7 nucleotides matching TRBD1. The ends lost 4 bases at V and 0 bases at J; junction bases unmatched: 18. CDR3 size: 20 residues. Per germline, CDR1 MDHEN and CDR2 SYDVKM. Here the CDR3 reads CASSSWFGRGEESSGNTIYF. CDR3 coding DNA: TGTGCCAGCAGTTCGTGGTTTGGCAGGGGGGAGGAGAGCTCTGGAAACACCATATATTTT.

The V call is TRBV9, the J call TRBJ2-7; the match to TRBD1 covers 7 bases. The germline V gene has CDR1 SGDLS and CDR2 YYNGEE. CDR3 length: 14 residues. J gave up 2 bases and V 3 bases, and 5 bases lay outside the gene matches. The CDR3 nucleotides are TGTGCCAGCAGCGGACAGGGTGGGGCCTACGAGCAGTACTTC. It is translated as CASSGQGGAYEQYF.

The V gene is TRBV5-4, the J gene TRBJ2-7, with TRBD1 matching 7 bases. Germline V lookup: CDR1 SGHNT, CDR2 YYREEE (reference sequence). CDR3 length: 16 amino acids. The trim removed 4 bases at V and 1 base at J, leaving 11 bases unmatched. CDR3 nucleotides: TGTGCCAGCAGCCCGGAAGGGGGCTTTGGGTCCTACGAGCAGTACTTC. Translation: CASSPEGGFGSYEQYF.

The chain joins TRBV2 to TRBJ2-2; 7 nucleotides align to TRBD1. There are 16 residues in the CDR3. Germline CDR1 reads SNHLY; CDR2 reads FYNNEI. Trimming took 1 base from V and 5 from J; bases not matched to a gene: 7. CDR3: CASSEVGDRATGELFF. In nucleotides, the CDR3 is TGTGCCAGCAGTGAAGTAGGAGACAGGGCTACCGGGGAGCTGTTTTTT.

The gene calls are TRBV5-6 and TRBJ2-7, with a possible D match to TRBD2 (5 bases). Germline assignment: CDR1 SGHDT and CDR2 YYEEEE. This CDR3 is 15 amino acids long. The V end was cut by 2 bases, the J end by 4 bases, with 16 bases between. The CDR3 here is CASSFSGRGYYEQYF. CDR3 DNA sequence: TGTGCCAGCAGCTTCTCCGGACGGGGATATTACGAGCAGTACTTC.

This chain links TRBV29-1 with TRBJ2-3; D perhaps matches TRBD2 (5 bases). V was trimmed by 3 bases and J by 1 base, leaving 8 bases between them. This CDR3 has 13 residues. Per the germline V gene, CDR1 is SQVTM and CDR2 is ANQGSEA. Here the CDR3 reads CSVDEGGTDTQYF. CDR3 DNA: TGCAGCGTTGATGAGGGAGGCACAGATACGCAGTATTTT.

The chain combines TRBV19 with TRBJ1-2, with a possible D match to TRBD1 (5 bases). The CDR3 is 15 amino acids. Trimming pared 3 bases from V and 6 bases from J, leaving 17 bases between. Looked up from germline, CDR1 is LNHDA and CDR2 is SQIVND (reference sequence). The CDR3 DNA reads TGTGCCAGTAGTATTCTCGTTGGGAAGGGGAATGGCTACACCTTC. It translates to CASSILVGKGNGYTF.

The CDR3 reads CASSLTGGGNGYTF. The DNA of the CDR3 is TGCGCCAGCAGCCTGACGGGTGGTGGAAATGGCTACACCTTC. The rearrangement uses TRBV5-1 and TRBJ1-2; D is unresolved. There are 14 residues in the CDR3. Trimming took off 4 bases at V and 6 bases at J, with 16 bases between the two ends. Germline lookup yields CDR1 SGHRS and CDR2 YFSETQ.

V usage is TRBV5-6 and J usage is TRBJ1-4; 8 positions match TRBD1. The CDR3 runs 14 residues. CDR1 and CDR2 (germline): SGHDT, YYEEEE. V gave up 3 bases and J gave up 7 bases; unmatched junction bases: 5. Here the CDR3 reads CASSSPDRGEKLFF. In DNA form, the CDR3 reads TGTGCCAGCAGCTCCCCCGACAGGGGTGAAAAACTGTTTTTT.

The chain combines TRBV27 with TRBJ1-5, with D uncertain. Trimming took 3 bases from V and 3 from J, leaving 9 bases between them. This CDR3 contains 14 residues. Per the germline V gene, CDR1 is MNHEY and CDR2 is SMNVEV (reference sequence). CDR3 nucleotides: TGTGCCAGCAGTTTCAGAAGTCACAATCAGCCCCAGCATTTT. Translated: CASSFRSHNQPQHF.

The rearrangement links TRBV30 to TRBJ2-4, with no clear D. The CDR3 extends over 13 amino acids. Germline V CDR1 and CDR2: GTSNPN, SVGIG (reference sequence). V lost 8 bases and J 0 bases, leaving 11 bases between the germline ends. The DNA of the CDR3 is TGTGCCGCCTCGGTTGTAGCCAAAAACATTCAGTACTTC. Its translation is CAASVVAKNIQYF.

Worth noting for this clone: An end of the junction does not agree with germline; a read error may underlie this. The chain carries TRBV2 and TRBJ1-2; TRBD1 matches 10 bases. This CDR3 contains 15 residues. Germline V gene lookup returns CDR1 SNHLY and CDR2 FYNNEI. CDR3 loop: CASREATGGPPGYTF. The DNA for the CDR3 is TGTGCCAGCAGGGAAGCGACAGGGGGCCCTCCTGGCTACACCTTC. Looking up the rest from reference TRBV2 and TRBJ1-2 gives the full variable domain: EPEVTQTPSHQVTQMGQEVILRCVPISNHLYFYWYRQILGQKVEFLVSFYNNEISEKSEIFDDQFSVERPDGSNFTLKIRSTKLEDSAMYFCASREATGGPPGYTFGSGTRLTVV.

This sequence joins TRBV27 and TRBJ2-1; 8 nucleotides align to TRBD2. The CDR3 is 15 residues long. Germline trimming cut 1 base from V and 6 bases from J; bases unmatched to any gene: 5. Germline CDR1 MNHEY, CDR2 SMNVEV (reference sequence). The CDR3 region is CASSLFAGGPNEQFF. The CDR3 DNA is TGTGCCAGCAGTTTATTTGCGGGAGGCCCCAATGAGCAGTTCTTC.

The CDR3 spells CASSLLGTSTYEQYF. The DNA of the CDR3 is TGTGCCAGCAGTCTCCTGGGGACTTCGACCTACGAGCAGTACTTC. The chain combines TRBV27 with TRBJ2-7, with a possible D match to TRBD2 (6 bases). This CDR3 is built from 15 residues. V lost 5 bases and J lost 2, with 16 bases in between. Germline CDR1 is MNHEY and CDR2 is SMNVEV (reference sequence).

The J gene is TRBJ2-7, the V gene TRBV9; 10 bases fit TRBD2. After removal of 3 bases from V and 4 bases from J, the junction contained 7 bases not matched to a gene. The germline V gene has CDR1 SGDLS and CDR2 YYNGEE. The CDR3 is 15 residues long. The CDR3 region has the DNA TGTGCCAGCAGCGCCCAAGTAGCGGGGGGTTACGAGCAGTACTTC. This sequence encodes CASSAQVAGGYEQYF.